The present entry profiles one TCR beta chain with its context. Its antigen is unidentified. These data are taken from a study of tumor-infiltrating lymphocytes in primary liver carcinoma. At the level of the study: The five patients, who were men and women, ranged in age from 30 to 69 years. Study-level results: The study found tumor-adjacent and tumor-blood pairs overlapped less than tumor region pairs.

The germline V gene encodes CDR1 SQVTM and CDR2 ANQGSEA. The CDR3 totals 14 residues. Trimming pared 6 bases from V and 0 bases from J, leaving 14 bases between. Total RNA (around 510 ng) served as template for TCR beta cDNA synthesis primed by a constant-region primer. Investigators got TCR beta libraries out of three nested multiplex PCR rounds, done with slightly modified ARM-PCR. Running around 10 cycles apiece, the first two PCR rounds relied on TRBV1-TRBV30 forward primers together with a C-beta reverse primer. TCRdb independently ran MiXCR on the multiplex PCR reads; one entry per CDR3 protein. The data contain about 110,000 distinct CDR3 sequences, around 84% of them seen just once; the ten biggest clones take up roughly a fifth. Joint extraction of RNA and DNA used about 17-33 mg of bulk tissue that was unsorted. Patients were treatment-naive with chronic HBV infection. In every tumor sample, viable tumor cells made up over 90%.

The J gene is TRBJ1-1, the V gene TRBV29-1; D uncertain. The sequencing sample was made of liver tumor tissue from sampling region 3. Subset specified: tumor region T3, left-lateral pole. The TCR comes from a man aged 40-49 years with primary liver carcinoma and hepatitis B virus infection. The CDR3 nucleotides are TGCAGCGTCGCCAGAGGGAGGGTGAACACTGAAGCTTTCTTT. Amino acids: CSVARGRVNTEAFF.